The present T cell receptor (beta chain) was sequenced within a study of shared clonotypes between healthy human individuals. Findings and caveats of the study: Clonotype sharing among donors likely depends on sequencing depth.

Measured with immunoSEQ multiplex PCR; TCRdb has only the in-frame clones, and not every one. Found here are 600,000 to 750,000 clones, 72% of them singletons; the top ten hold roughly 1.8%. The trim removed 4 bases at V and 2 bases at J, leaving 5 bases unmatched. The germline V gene encodes CDR1 SGHAT and CDR2 FQNNGV. CDR3 length: 14 residues. As regards this clone: The antigen is undetermined.

The chain combines TRBV11-2 with TRBJ2-7; 7 nucleotides line up with TRBD1. The origin of this receptor is a woman in her 30s in good health. The sample consisted of memory CD4+ T cells sorted from blood. Subset given: CD45RA-negative fraction. CDR3: CASSWDSVTYEQYF. CDR3 nucleotide sequence: TGTGCCAGCAGCTGGGACAGTGTAACCTACGAGCAGTACTTC. The full variable domain, completed using reference TRBV11-2 and TRBJ2-7, is EAGVAQSPRYKIIEKRQSVAFWCNPISGHATLYWYQQILGQGPKLLIQFQNNGVVDDSQLPKDRFSAERLKGVDSTLKIQPAKLEDSAVYLCASSWDSVTYEQYFGPGTRLTVT.